The rows below give T cell receptor beta chains drawn from one sample of a study of CD8+ T cells in alopecia areata. Method: immunoSEQ multiplex PCR; TCRdb's copy keeps in-frame clones and lacks some. Found here are 150,000 to 200,000 clones, roughly 60% of them singletons; the top ten hold approximately 4.3%. The sequenced sample was CD4+ T cells sorted from blood. The receptor set was obtained from a human donor in good health. CDR3s include the opening cysteine and the closing phenylalanine or tryptophan. Fields, in order: V gene, clone size, J gene, D gene, CDR3 DNA, CDR3 protein. D genes are given only for firm matches. Clone size is stated in some rows and not others, as once, few, many or a class when expanded.

TRBV5-1,few,TRBJ2-2,TRBD1,TGCGCCAGCAGCGCAAAGACAGGGGGCAACGGGGAGCTGTTTTTT,CASSAKTGGNGELFF
TRBV6-5,NA,TRBJ1-2,NA,TGTGCCACCAAACCGGGCCTAGGTCATTCTGGCTACACCTTC,CATKPGLGHSGYTF
TRBV15,NA,TRBJ2-1,NA,TGTGCCACCAGCAGAGAGGGTGGTGAGCAGTTCTTC,CATSREGGEQFF
TRBV30,NA,TRBJ2-7,TRBD2,TGTGCCTGGAGGTGGGAGGGTGAGCAGTACTTC,CAWRWEGEQYF
TRBV7-9,NA,TRBJ2-6,NA,TGTGCCAGCAGCTTTGGGCACTCTGGGGCCAACGTCCTGACTTTC,CASSFGHSGANVLTF
TRBV18,NA,TRBJ1-5,NA,TGTGCCAGCTCACTAGACTCCGTGGGGACCCAGCCCCAGCATTTT,CASSLDSVGTQPQHF
TRBV29-1,NA,TRBJ2-7,NA,TGCAGCGTTGCCAGCTCCTACGAGCAGTACTTC,CSVASSYEQYF
TRBV29-1,NA,TRBJ2-1,TRBD2,TGCAGCGTCACCCGAGGACTAGCGAGTTACAATGAGCAGTTCTTC,CSVTRGLASYNEQFF
TRBV11-2,few,TRBJ2-5,NA,TGTGCCAGCAGCCCCCAAAGCGCAGGTCAAGAGACCCAGTACTTC,CASSPQSAGQETQYF
TRBV2,NA,TRBJ2-3,NA,TGTGCCAGCCGATCGGGAGCAGATACGCAGTATTTT,CASRSGADTQYF
TRBV9,NA,TRBJ2-7,NA,TGTGCCAGCAGCAAACTGGAGTCCCCCTACGAGCAGTACTTC,CASSKLESPYEQYF
TRBV21-1,few,TRBJ2-7,NA,TGTGCCAGCTCCAACCGGGACCGCACGCCCGAGCAGTACTTC,CASSNRDRTPEQYF
TRBV11-2,NA,TRBJ2-1,TRBD1,TGTGCCAGCAGCCGCGTACAGGGGTCCTACAATGAGCAGTTCTTC,CASSRVQGSYNEQFF
TRBV5-1,NA,TRBJ1-1,TRBD1,TGCGCCAGCAGCCCGAGACAGGGGCTGGGTACTGAAGCTTTCTTT,CASSPRQGLGTEAFF
TRBV2,few,TRBJ2-2,TRBD1,TGTGCCAGCAGCTCCCGACAGGGGTCCGGCGGGGAGCTGTTTTTT,CASSSRQGSGGELFF
TRBV29-1,NA,TRBJ2-3,NA,TGCAGCGTTGAAGATGGGAGCACAGATACGCAGTATTTT,CSVEDGSTDTQYF
TRBV27,NA,TRBJ1-2,NA,TGTGCCAGCAGTAAGGGGGGCGCAAGAGGCTATGGCTACACCTTC,CASSKGGARGYGYTF
TRBV4-1,NA,TRBJ2-1,NA,TGCGCCAGCAGCCAAGGTAGGCTCGGGAGAGGGCTCGCGAATGAGCAGTTCTTC,CASSQGRLGRGLANEQFF
TRBV6-9,NA,TRBJ2-2,NA,TGTGCCTTACGGAGATACAGACCTAACACCGGGGAGCTGTTTTTT,CALRRYRPNTGELFF
TRBV30,NA,TRBJ1-5,NA,TGTGCCTGGAGCCAGGGAGTTTATCAGCCCCAGCATTTT,CAWSQGVYQPQHF
TRBV5-1,few,TRBJ2-1,NA,NA,CASILGDHNNEQFF
TRBV29-1,NA,TRBJ1-1,NA,TGCAGCGTTGAACAGGTACCAGCTTTCTTT,CSVEQVPAFF
TRBV4-1,NA,TRBJ1-5,TRBD1,TGCGCCAGCAGCCAAGTGATGAGCAGGGGGTTAATGCCCCAGCATTTT,CASSQVMSRGLMPQHF
TRBV30,NA,TRBJ2-7,NA,TGTGCCTGGAGTGTACTATCTCGGGCCGTCTACGAGCAGTACTTC,CAWSVLSRAVYEQYF
TRBV4-1,NA,TRBJ2-2,NA,TGCGCCAGCAGGGATAGGATCAACACCGGGGAGCTGTTTTTT,CASRDRINTGELFF
TRBV6-5,NA,TRBJ1-2,NA,TGTGCCAGCAGTTACTCGAGCGCGAATAACTATGGCTACACCTTC,CASSYSSANNYGYTF
TRBV19,few,TRBJ2-5,NA,TGTGCCAGTAGTCCCGGGTCTACGGGGGAGACCCAGTACTTC,CASSPGSTGETQYF